Below, one TCR beta chain is given with its context. PCR was performed using 60 Vbeta and 13 Jbeta primers. TCRdb's table, derived via immunoSEQ multiplex PCR, lists solely in-frame clones and lacks some. Of 120,000 to 150,000 clones in the sample, roughly 73% were seen once. This entry belongs to a study of cytomegalovirus exposure and HLA in healthy donors. This clonotype was sampled from a woman between 40 and 55 years old in good health and CMV-seronegative. Input material: PBMCs.

In DNA, the CDR3 is TGTGCCAGCAAATTGGGACTAGCGGGGGGGAACAATGAGCAGTTCTTC. It encodes CASKLGLAGGNNEQFF. The chain uses TRBV5-4 and TRBJ2-1; 16 nucleotides match TRBD2. Germline V gene sequence: CDR1 SGHNT, CDR2 YYREEE (reference sequence). The ends lost 6 bases at V and 5 bases at J; junction bases unmatched: 5. The CDR3 contains 16 residues.